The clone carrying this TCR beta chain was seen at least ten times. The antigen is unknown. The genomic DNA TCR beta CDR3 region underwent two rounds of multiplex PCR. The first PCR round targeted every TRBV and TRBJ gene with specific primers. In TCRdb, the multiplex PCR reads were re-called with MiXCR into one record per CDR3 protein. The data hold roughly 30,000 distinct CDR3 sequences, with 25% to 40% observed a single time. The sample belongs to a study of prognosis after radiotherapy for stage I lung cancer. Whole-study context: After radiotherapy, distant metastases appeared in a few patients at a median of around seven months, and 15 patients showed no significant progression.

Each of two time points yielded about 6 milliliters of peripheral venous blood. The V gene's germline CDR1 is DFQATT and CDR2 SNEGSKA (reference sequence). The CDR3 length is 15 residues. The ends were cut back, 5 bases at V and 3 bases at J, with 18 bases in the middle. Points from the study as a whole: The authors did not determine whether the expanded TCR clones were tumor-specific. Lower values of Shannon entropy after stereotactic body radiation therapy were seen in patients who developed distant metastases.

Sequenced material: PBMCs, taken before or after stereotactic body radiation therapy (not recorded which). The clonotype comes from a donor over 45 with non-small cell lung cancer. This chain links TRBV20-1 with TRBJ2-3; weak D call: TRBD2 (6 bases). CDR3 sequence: CSASIDGGSTDTQYF. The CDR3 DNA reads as TGCAGTGCTTCGATTGACGGGGGAAGTACAGATACGCAGTATTTT.